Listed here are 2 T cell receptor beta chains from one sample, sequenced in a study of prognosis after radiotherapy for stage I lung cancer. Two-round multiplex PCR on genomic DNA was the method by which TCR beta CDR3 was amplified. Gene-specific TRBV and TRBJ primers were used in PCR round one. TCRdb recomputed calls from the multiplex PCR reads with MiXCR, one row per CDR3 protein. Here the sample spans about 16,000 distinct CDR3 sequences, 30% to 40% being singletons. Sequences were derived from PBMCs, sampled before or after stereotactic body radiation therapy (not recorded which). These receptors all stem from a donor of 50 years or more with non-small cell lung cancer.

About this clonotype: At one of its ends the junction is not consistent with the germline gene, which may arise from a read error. The CDR3, as DNA: TGTGCCAGTAGACTCATGAGCTCCTACAATAAGCAGTTCTTC. Amino acid sequence: CASRLMSSYNKQFF. The V gene is TRBV19, the J gene TRBJ2-1; D is uncertain. Germline V gene sequence: CDR1 LNHDA, CDR2 SQIVND (reference sequence). The CDR3 spans 14 residues.

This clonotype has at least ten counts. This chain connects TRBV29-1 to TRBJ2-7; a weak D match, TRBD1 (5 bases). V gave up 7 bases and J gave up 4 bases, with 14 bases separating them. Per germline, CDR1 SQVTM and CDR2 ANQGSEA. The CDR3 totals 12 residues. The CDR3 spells CSGQTDTYEQYF. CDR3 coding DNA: TGCAGCGGACAAACGGACACTTACGAGCAGTACTTC.